Shown below are 22 T cell receptor beta chains from a single sample sequenced in a study of shared clonotypes between healthy human individuals. Sequencing was performed with immunoSEQ multiplex PCR; in TCRdb, only in-frame clones are kept and a portion is missing. The sample holds 2 million to 2.5 million clones, roughly 93% seen once. Sample: naive CD4+ T cells from PBMCs. Subset defined: CD45RA+ positively selected. Receptors originate from a man aged 18 to 35 in good health. Some clones in this sample may be carry-over from other donors' samples.

The chain links TRBV6-6 to TRBJ2-3, with D possibly TRBD1 on 5 matching bases. CDR3 size: 16 residues. Germline values: CDR1 MNHNY, CDR2 SVGAGI (reference sequence). Trimming pared 6 bases from V and 0 bases from J, leaving 16 bases between. CDR3 coding DNA: TGTGCCAGCAGAACCTTTATGGGGCTTAGCACAGATACGCAGTATTTT. It specifies CASRTFMGLSTDTQYF.

The rearrangement uses TRBV27 and TRBJ1-5; 9 bases line up with TRBD1. CDR1 is MNHEY, CDR2 SMNVEV, per germline (reference sequence). V was pared by 7 bases and J by 4 bases, with 11 bases of the junction left unmatched. The CDR3 is made up of 16 amino acids. The CDR3 sequence is CASIDNRGRVNQPQHF. The CDR3 nucleotides are TGTGCCAGCATTGATAACAGGGGGCGCGTAAATCAGCCCCAGCATTTT.

The J gene is TRBJ2-7, the V gene TRBV28; 9 positions agree with TRBD2. CDR1 and CDR2 (germline): MDHEN, SYDVKM. After removal of 6 bases from V and 2 bases from J, the junction contained 11 bases not matched to a gene. The CDR3 contains 16 residues. In DNA form, the CDR3 reads TGTGCCAGCAGCGCGACCAAGACTAGCGGTCCCTACGAGCAGTACTTC. Its translation is CASSATKTSGPYEQYF.

The chain uses TRBV5-4 and TRBJ2-1; D call uncertain. Per the germline V gene, CDR1 is SGHNT and CDR2 is YYREEE (reference sequence). Deletions cut 4 bases from V and 8 bases from J, with 13 bases between. The CDR3 is made up of 13 amino acids. The CDR3 sequence is CASSPPPSDEQFF. CDR3 coding DNA: TGTGCCAGCAGCCCACCGCCATCGGATGAGCAGTTCTTC.

The rearrangement uses TRBV21-1 and TRBJ1-5. TRBV21-1 is shown as a pseudogene. This CDR3 region has 15 residues. For the CDR3, the DNA is TGTGCCAGCAAAATGGACGGCTATAGCAATCAGCCCCAGCATTTT. Amino acids: CASKMDGYSNQPQHF.

About this clone itself: This sample includes further DNA sequences coding for the same CDR3. This rearrangement joins TRBV7-2 to TRBJ2-5; unclear D gene. Germline-derived CDR1 and CDR2 are SGHTA and FQGNSA. V was cut by 1 base and J by 5 bases, with 5 bases left in between. This CDR3 has 12 amino acids. CDR3 bases: TGTGCCAGCAGCTTAGTCCGTGAGACCCAGTACTTC. Amino acid sequence: CASSLVRETQYF. Filled out from reference TRBV7-2 and TRBJ2-5, the complete variable domain reads GAGVSQSPSNKVTEKGKDVELRCDPISGHTALYWYRQSLGQGLEFLIYFQGNSAPDKSGLPSDRFSAERTGGSVSTLTIQRTQQEDSAVYLCASSLVRETQYFGPGTRLLVL.

The genes are TRBV4-3 and TRBJ1-4; 9 nucleotides align to TRBD1. J lost 0 bases, V lost 3 bases, and 8 bases had no gene match. The length of the CDR3 is 18 residues. Germline CDR1 is LGHNA and CDR2 is YSLEER. As DNA, the CDR3 is TGCGCCAGCAGCCAGGTGTTACAGGGGGCTGCAACTAATGAAAAACTGTTTTTT. Protein product: CASSQVLQGAATNEKLFF.

For this clone: The same CDR3 arises from other DNA sequences in this sample as well. The rearrangement joins TRBV19 to TRBJ2-6; perhaps TRBD1 as D (7 bases). CDR1 and CDR2 from the germline V gene are LNHDA and SQIVND (reference sequence). The length of the CDR3 is 15 residues. The V and J ends lost 4 bases and 1 base respectively, with 8 bases between them. The DNA of the CDR3 is TGTGCCAGTAGTACAGGGGGGTCTGGGGCCAACGTCCTGACTTTC. Residues: CASSTGGSGANVLTF.

A note on this clone: The identical CDR3 is also encoded by other nucleotide sequences in the sample. This chain connects TRBV12-5 to TRBJ1-3; D uncertain. V was clipped by 6 bases and J by 0 bases, with 6 bases between them. Germline CDR1 reads LGHNT; CDR2 reads FRNRAP. The CDR3 consists of 13 residues. DNA for the CDR3: TGTGCTAGTGGCCCCGGCTCTGGAAACACCATATATTTT. Translated: CASGPGSGNTIYF.

This clone was seen only a few times. The chain links TRBV6-1 to TRBJ2-7; D unclear. CDR3 length: 10 residues. Trimming pared 1 base from V and 6 bases from J, leaving 1 base between. The germline V gene encodes CDR1 MNHNS and CDR2 SASEGT. The CDR3 sequence: CASSEGEQYF. CDR3 nucleotide sequence: TGTGCCAGCAGTGAAGGCGAGCAGTACTTC.

V gene TRBV27 combines with J gene TRBJ2-3; 7 bases are shared with TRBD1. The CDR3 covers 15 residues. The germline V gene has CDR1 MNHEY and CDR2 SMNVEV (reference sequence). After removal of 3 bases from V and 1 base from J, the junction contained 4 bases not matched to a gene. The CDR3 DNA reads TGTGCCAGCAGTTTGGAAGGGGGCGGCACAGATACGCAGTATTTT. It encodes CASSLEGGGTDTQYF.

The J gene is TRBJ2-5, the V gene TRBV2; D not resolved. V shed 3 bases and J shed 4 bases, with 6 bases lying between them. Germline CDR1 reads SNHLY; CDR2 reads FYNNEI. The CDR3 sequence is 12 residues long. CDR3 region: CASSEMGETQYF. CDR3 bases: TGTGCCAGCAGTGAGATGGGAGAGACCCAGTACTTC.

The rearrangement joins TRBV7-2 to TRBJ2-3; D gene uncertain. CDR1 is SGHTA and CDR2 is FQGNSA in the germline V gene. Trimming pared 5 bases from V and 1 base from J, leaving 13 bases between. CDR3 length: 15 residues. The CDR3 loop is CASSHAPFGTDTQYF. CDR3 in DNA: TGTGCCAGCAGCCATGCCCCCTTCGGCACAGATACGCAGTATTTT. The full variable domain, with the rest looked up from reference TRBV7-2 and TRBJ2-3, is GAGVSQSPSNKVTEKGKDVELRCDPISGHTALYWYRQSLGQGLEFLIYFQGNSAPDKSGLPSDRFSAERTGGSVSTLTIQRTQQEDSAVYLCASSHAPFGTDTQYFGPGTRLTVL.

The rearrangement links TRBV5-1 to TRBJ2-1, with TRBD2 matching 9 bases. J lost 10 bases, V lost 0 bases, and 8 bases had no gene match. Germline CDR1 reads SGHRS; CDR2 reads YFSETQ. There are 15 residues in the CDR3. CDR3 bases: TGCGCCAGCAGCTTGGATGAGACCCTAGCGGGGGAGCAGTTCTTC. It is translated as CASSLDETLAGEQFF.

With respect to this clone: A much larger clonotype is one base distant, so this may be a read error. This rearrangement joins TRBV5-1 to TRBJ1-1; D possibly corresponds to TRBD1 (6 bases). Germline values: CDR1 SGHRS, CDR2 YFSETQ. Trimming took 4 bases from V and 1 from J, leaving 8 bases between them. This CDR3 is 13 amino acids long. The CDR3 sequence: CASSMGQNTEAFF. Here the CDR3 DNA reads TGCGCCAGCAGCATGGGACAGAACACTGAAGCTTTCTTT.

The chain has TRBV6-1 and TRBJ1-3; D unresolved. The CDR3 contains 14 residues. Deletions cut 3 bases from V and 1 base from J, with 7 bases between. CDR1 MNHNS and CDR2 SASEGT come from the germline V gene. Here the CDR3 DNA reads TGTGCCAGCAGTGACTGGGAATCTGGAAACACCATATATTTT. Protein product: CASSDWESGNTIYF.

The J gene is TRBJ2-1, the V gene TRBV7-9; D gene ambiguous. The V gene's germline CDR1 is SEHNR and CDR2 FQNEAQ (reference sequence). The V end lost 5 bases, the J end lost 0 bases, and 17 bases lay between the germline ends. This CDR3 has 17 amino acids. The CDR3 DNA reads TGTGCCAGCAGCCCCCCTGGTTGGCGGAACTCCTACAATGAGCAGTTCTTC. Protein product: CASSPPGWRNSYNEQFF.

The rearrangement joins TRBV5-1 to TRBJ2-1; TRBD1 aligns across 8 bases. Unmatched junction bases numbered 11, after V lost 7 bases and J lost 8 bases. Germline V gene sequence: CDR1 SGHRS, CDR2 YFSETQ. The CDR3 spans 14 residues. This CDR3 is CASQRRQGSYEQFF. CDR3 nucleotides: TGCGCCAGCCAACGAAGACAGGGGTCGTATGAGCAGTTCTTC.

As concerns this clone: At the DNA level, this CDR3 is encoded by other sequences in the same sample as well. The gene calls are TRBV7-2 and TRBJ2-1, with D perhaps matching TRBD1 or TRBD2 (6 bases each). This CDR3 region has 15 residues. The V end was cut by 1 base, the J end by 0 bases, with 7 bases between. Germline lookup yields CDR1 SGHTA and CDR2 FQGNSA. Written as DNA, the CDR3 is TGTGCCAGCAGCTTAGAGGGGGGCTCCTACAATGAGCAGTTCTTC. Amino acid sequence: CASSLEGGSYNEQFF. The complete variable domain, with remaining parts taken from reference TRBV7-2 and TRBJ2-1, reads GAGVSQSPSNKVTEKGKDVELRCDPISGHTALYWYRQSLGQGLEFLIYFQGNSAPDKSGLPSDRFSAERTGGSVSTLTIQRTQQEDSAVYLCASSLEGGSYNEQFFGPGTRLTVL.

A remark on this clone: Possible read error: a much larger clone is one base away. Other DNA sequences from this sample encode an identical CDR3 as well. The genes are TRBV11-3 and TRBJ2-3; D gene unclear. This CDR3 comprises 14 residues. Germline values: CDR1 SGHNT, CDR2 YENEEA. Trimming pared 0 bases from V and 0 bases from J, leaving 4 bases between. As DNA, the CDR3 is TGTGCCAGCAGCTTAGACGGGAGCACAGATACGCAGTATTTT. It encodes CASSLDGSTDTQYF.

The chain recombines TRBV7-3 with TRBJ2-7; possible D gene TRBD1, 7 bases. The CDR3 runs 13 residues. V was pared by 2 bases and J by 7 bases, with 12 bases between. Germline assignment: CDR1 SGHTA and CDR2 FQGTGA. As DNA, the CDR3 is TGTGCCAGCAGCTTAGCCAGGGGGGATGAGCAGTACTTC. Translated: CASSLARGDEQYF.

The chain has TRBV10-3 and TRBJ2-7; D perhaps matches TRBD1 (6 bases). Trimming left V 0 bases short and J 2 bases short, with 11 bases between. This CDR3 contains 15 residues. Germline CDR1 is ENHRY and CDR2 is SYGVKD. CDR3 residues: CAISESQGPTYEQYF. For the CDR3, the DNA is TGTGCCATCAGTGAGTCACAGGGTCCTACCTACGAGCAGTACTTC.